The 32 T cell receptor beta chains below were found in one sample sequenced in a study of CD8 T cells in Susac syndrome (dated by TCRdb to the late 2010s). The library was produced with the immunoSEQ multiplex PCR assay. RNA was extracted with the RNeasy kit and roughly 0.45 to 1 ug was reverse transcribed using random hexamers. The public reads were run again by TCRdb, first through fastp at Q25 and then through MiXCR, and only productive beta chains were kept. Rows are combined by CDR3 protein, so each entry shows the most common genes and DNA. For this sample the table gives some 120,000 distinct CDR3 sequences, of which roughly 96% were detected only once. More than 0.1% of the sample rests with the top ten. Sequenced input: CD4+ T cells from PBMCs. Source of these receptors: a human donor in good health.

The V gene is TRBV7-2, the J gene TRBJ2-1, with D tentatively TRBD2 (7 bases). The CDR3 runs 16 residues. V gave up 4 bases and J gave up 3 bases, with 16 bases separating them. The germline V gene has CDR1 SGHTA and CDR2 FQGNSA. The chain's CDR3 is CASSSGGGPGYNEQFF. CDR3 coding DNA: TGTGCCAGCAGCTCGGGGGGCGGGCCGGGCTACAATGAGCAGTTCTTC.

The gene calls are TRBV28 and TRBJ2-7, with TRBD1 matching 8 bases. CDR1 is MDHEN and CDR2 is SYDVKM in the germline V gene. Trimming took 5 bases from V and 10 from J; bases not matched to a gene: 10. The CDR3 is 13 amino acids. In DNA, the CDR3 is TGTGCCAGCAGTCCCTTGTACGGACAGGGTCAGTACTTC. This encodes CASSPLYGQGQYF.

CDR3 region: CASMVGQGRAHGSEAFF. In DNA form, the CDR3 reads TGTGCCAGCATGGTGGGGCAGGGTAGAGCCCACGGCTCTGAAGCTTTCTTT. This rearrangement joins TRBV12-3 or TRBV12-4 to TRBJ1-1; TRBD1 might be the D (5 bases). The ends were cut back, 7 bases at V and 6 bases at J, with 27 bases in the middle. CDR3 size: 17 residues.

V is TRBV7-2 and J is TRBJ2-5; D call uncertain. The CDR3 runs 15 residues. V lost 1 base, J lost 1 base, and 10 bases lay in between. In germline, CDR1 is SGHTA, CDR2 FQGNSA. CDR3 residues: CASSLVGYRQETQYF. The CDR3 region has the DNA TGTGCCAGCAGCTTAGTGGGTTACCGCCAAGAGACCCAGTACTTC.

The gene calls are TRBV28 and TRBJ2-6, with TRBD1 matching over 7 bases. CDR3 length: 15 amino acids. Germline loops: CDR1 MDHEN, CDR2 SYDVKM. The V segment lost 6 bases and the J segment 4 bases; nucleotides outside the gene matches: 6. CDR3 nucleotides: TGTGCCAGCAGCACGACAGGGACCGGGGCCAACGTCCTGACTTTC. It specifies CASSTTGTGANVLTF.

J is TRBJ1-5 and V is TRBV27; no reliable D call. The ends were cut back, 2 bases at V and 3 bases at J, with 5 bases in the middle. Looked up from germline, CDR1 is MNHEY and CDR2 is SMNVEV (reference sequence). The CDR3 spans 13 residues. CDR3 nucleotides: TGTGCCAGCAGTTTAGGGAACAATCAGCCCCAGCATTTT. Its translation: CASSLGNNQPQHF.

CDR3 protein: CASSDPAFADTQYF. The CDR3 coding sequence is TGTGCCAGCAGTGACCCGGCTTTCGCAGATACGCAGTATTTT. This chain links TRBV2 with TRBJ2-3; D unclear. CDR3 size: 14 residues. Looked up from germline, CDR1 is SNHLY and CDR2 is FYNNEI. V lost 3 bases and J 4 bases, leaving 11 bases between the germline ends.

This sequence joins TRBV30 and TRBJ2-2, with 12 bases lining up with TRBD2. Losses at the gene ends were 2 bases for V and 5 bases for J; bases not matched to a gene: 9. The CDR3 is 17 residues long. The germline CDR1 and CDR2 sequences are GTSNPN and SVGIG (reference sequence). The CDR3 DNA reads TGTGCCTGGAGTTCCCCTAGCGGGAGGGCCGCGACCGGGGAGCTGTTTTTT. Its translation: CAWSSPSGRAATGELFF.

The V gene is TRBV5-1, the J gene TRBJ2-1, with TRBD2 as a possible D gene (6 bases). The length of the CDR3 is 16 residues. V shed 3 bases and J shed 0 bases, with 13 bases lying between them. Germline V lookup: CDR1 SGHRS, CDR2 YFSETQ. The chain's CDR3 is CASSSGSGSSYNEQFF. CDR3 DNA: TGCGCCAGCAGCTCTGGTAGCGGAAGCTCCTACAATGAGCAGTTCTTC.

The chain combines TRBV24-1 with TRBJ2-1; D gene uncertain. V lost 6 bases, J lost 6 bases, and 8 bases lay in between. Germline V gene lookup returns CDR1 KGHDR and CDR2 SFDVKD. CDR3 length: 12 amino acids. CDR3 protein: CATSPRGNEQFF. DNA for the CDR3: TGTGCCACCAGTCCCCGAGGCAATGAGCAGTTCTTC.

This chain links TRBV7-9 with TRBJ1-5; D is perhaps TRBD1 (6 bases). CDR1 and CDR2 from the germline V gene are SEHNR and FQNEAQ (reference sequence). The germline V and J ends were trimmed by 2 bases and 7 bases, with 9 bases remaining between them. This CDR3 region has 13 residues. Written as DNA, the CDR3 is TGTGCCAGCAGCTTAAGCAGGGGACAGCCCCAGCATTTT. Translating it yields CASSLSRGQPQHF.

V and J are TRBV29-1 and TRBJ2-1, with D perhaps matching TRBD1 (5 bases). Germline V lookup: CDR1 SQVTM, CDR2 ANQGSEA. The CDR3 sequence is 13 residues long. The V end lost 4 bases, the J end lost 1 base, and 8 bases lay between the germline ends. Written as DNA, the CDR3 is TGCAGCGTTGTGGGGCAGTCCTACAATGAGCAGTTCTTC. Protein: CSVVGQSYNEQFF.

The chain employs TRBV5-1 and TRBJ2-5; TRBD1 is a possible D gene (6 bases). The CDR3 sequence is 15 residues long. Trimming removed 4 bases from V and 4 bases from J, with 17 bases in between. Per the germline V gene, CDR1 is SGHRS and CDR2 is YFSETQ. CDR3 sequence (DNA): TGCGCCAGCAGCCAACAACAGGGAAGGAGAGAGACCCAGTACTTC. Its translation is CASSQQQGRRETQYF. Filled out from reference TRBV5-1 and TRBJ2-5, the complete variable domain reads KAGVTQTPRYLIKTRGQQVTLSCSPISGHRSVSWYQQTPGQGLQFLFEYFSETQRNKGNFPGRFSGRQFSNSRSEMNVSTLELGDSALYLCASSQQQGRRETQYFGPGTRLLVL.

V gene TRBV20-1 combines with J gene TRBJ1-2; D is undetermined. Trimming cost V 0 bases and J 7 bases, with 18 bases left between them. This CDR3 is 15 amino acids long. Germline CDR1 DFQATT, CDR2 SNEGSKA (reference sequence). CDR3 nucleotide sequence: TGCAGTGCTAGAGACCCGTTCGGGCCTGCGGGTGGCTACACCTTC. Translating gives CSARDPFGPAGGYTF.

The rearrangement links TRBV5-1 to TRBJ2-2, with TRBD2 identical over 9 bases. CDR1 SGHRS and CDR2 YFSETQ come from the germline V gene. V was pared by 4 bases and J by 2 bases, with 12 bases of the junction left unmatched. The CDR3 sequence is 18 residues long. The CDR3 bases are TGCGCCAGCAGCCCGACGACCAGCGGGAGGATTAACACCGGGGAGCTGTTTTTT. The encoded protein is CASSPTTSGRINTGELFF.

V is TRBV4-1 and J is TRBJ1-5; TRBD1 matches at 7 bases. The V gene's germline CDR1 is MGHRA and CDR2 YSYEKL. With V trimmed by 0 bases and J by 6 bases, 5 bases remained unmatched. This CDR3 spans 15 amino acids. This CDR3 is CASSQEGAGGQPQHF. The CDR3 DNA reads as TGCGCCAGCAGCCAAGAGGGGGCAGGGGGTCAGCCCCAGCATTTT.

This chain uses TRBV28 with TRBJ2-7; 7 nucleotides align to TRBD2. Germline CDR1 and CDR2: MDHEN and SYDVKM. The CDR3 runs to 16 residues. V lost 2 bases and J lost 4; bases outside the gene matches: 11. CDR3 residues: CASSLTASGGTYEQYF. In DNA form, the CDR3 reads TGTGCCAGCAGTTTAACAGCTAGCGGAGGAACTTACGAGCAGTACTTC.

CDR3 residues: CASSLRTGSYNEQFF. The CDR3 bases are TGTGCCAGCAGTTTGCGGACAGGGTCCTACAATGAGCAGTTCTTC. The chain carries TRBV27 and TRBJ2-1; TRBD1 matches 8 bases. J was trimmed by 1 base and V by 3 bases; bases with no gene match: 2. CDR3 size: 15 residues. Germline V gene lookup returns CDR1 MNHEY and CDR2 SMNVEV (reference sequence).

This clonotype occurred once. The chain is built from TRBV7-8 and TRBJ2-2, with 10 bases matching TRBD2. From germline, CDR1 is SGHVS and CDR2 FQNEAQ. The CDR3 runs 17 residues. V gave up 1 base and J gave up 4 bases; unmatched junction bases: 6. CDR3: CASSLDALAGVTGELFF. The CDR3 DNA reads as TGTGCCAGCAGCTTAGACGCCCTAGCGGGAGTCACCGGGGAGCTGTTTTTT.

The rearrangement uses TRBV24-1 and TRBJ2-1; the D gene could be TRBD1 or TRBD2 (6 bases each). V dropped 3 bases and J dropped 6 bases, with 17 bases sitting between them. The CDR3 contains 16 residues. Germline V CDR1 and CDR2: KGHDR, SFDVKD. The CDR3 spells CATSDPRGGQINEQFF. CDR3 coding DNA: TGTGCCACCAGTGATCCGCGAGGGGGGCAGATCAATGAGCAGTTCTTC.

The rearrangement links TRBV9 to TRBJ2-1, with 11 positions matching TRBD2. CDR3 length equals 15 residues. V lost 3 bases, J lost 2 bases, and 1 base stayed unmatched. Germline CDR1 SGDLS, CDR2 YYNGEE. The CDR3 sequence: CASSATSGAYNEQFF. For the CDR3, the DNA is TGTGCCAGCAGCGCGACTAGCGGGGCCTACAATGAGCAGTTCTTC.

The rearrangement joins TRBV4-1 to TRBJ2-1; D is ambiguous. The ends were cut back, 1 base at V and 4 bases at J, with 5 bases in the middle. Germline V lookup: CDR1 MGHRA, CDR2 YSYEKL. The CDR3 runs to 13 residues. CDR3 in amino acids: CASSQAMYNEQFF. The CDR3 coding sequence is TGCGCCAGCAGCCAAGCAATGTACAATGAGCAGTTCTTC.

The chain employs TRBV20-1 and TRBJ2-3; 11 positions agree with TRBD1. The CDR3 consists of 16 residues. V dropped 0 bases and J dropped 2; count of bases not matched to a gene: 4. Germline CDR1 reads DFQATT; CDR2 reads SNEGSKA (reference sequence). CDR3 bases: TGCAGTGCTAGAGATCCCGGACAGGGGGCCACAGATACGCAGTATTTT. This encodes CSARDPGQGATDTQYF.

This chain uses TRBV12-3 or TRBV12-4 with TRBJ2-1; the match to TRBD2 covers 10 bases. The CDR3 is 15 residues long. V lost 6 bases to trimming and J lost 3 bases; unmatched junction nucleotides: 5. The CDR3 loop reads CASSRAGGNYNEQFF. CDR3 nucleotide sequence: TGTGCCAGCAGCCGAGCGGGAGGGAACTACAATGAGCAGTTCTTC.

The V gene is TRBV5-1, the J gene TRBJ2-7; no reliable D call. Germline V gene data show CDR1 as SGHRS and CDR2 as YFSETQ. V was trimmed by 0 bases and J by 1 base, leaving 8 bases between them. The CDR3 consists of 14 residues. CDR3 sequence: CASSLDEQSYEQYF. The CDR3 nucleotides are TGCGCCAGCAGCTTGGACGAGCAATCCTACGAGCAGTACTTC.

This chain joins TRBV29-1 and TRBJ1-2; D ambiguous. CDR1 is SQVTM and CDR2 is ANQGSEA in the germline V gene. The V end was cut by 5 bases, the J end by 0 bases, with 10 bases between. CDR3 length: 13 amino acids. In nucleotides, the CDR3 is TGCAGCGTTTTAACGGCCCCTAACTATGGCTACACCTTC. Its protein product is CSVLTAPNYGYTF.

The chain carries TRBV4-1 and TRBJ2-6; D is ambiguous. The CDR3 runs 17 residues. The germline CDR1 and CDR2 sequences are MGHRA and YSYEKL. Trimming stripped 0 bases from V and 0 bases from J, with 9 bases between. The CDR3 region has the DNA TGCGCCAGCAGCCAAGACCGGGCGGTCTCTGGGGCCAACGTCCTGACTTTC. Translation: CASSQDRAVSGANVLTF.

This sequence joins TRBV12-3 or TRBV12-4 and TRBJ2-7, with 12 bases matching TRBD2. With V trimmed by 3 bases and J by 6 bases, 6 bases remained unmatched. This CDR3 has 15 amino acids. The CDR3 DNA reads TGTGCCAGCAGTTTGCCGACTAGCGGGAGTGGCGAGCAGTACTTC. It specifies CASSLPTSGSGEQYF.

CDR3 nucleotides: TGCGCCAGCAGCCAAGGTCCAGCGTTTGGGGAGACCCAGTACTTC. It encodes CASSQGPAFGETQYF. This sequence joins TRBV4-1 and TRBJ2-5, with no clear D. Germline CDR1 and CDR2: MGHRA and YSYEKL. The CDR3 totals 15 residues. Trimming removed 1 base from V and 5 bases from J, with 14 bases in between.

The rearrangement joins TRBV3-1 to TRBJ2-7; 10 bases align to TRBD2. This CDR3 has 14 amino acids. Trimming at V came to 6 bases and at J to 3 bases, leaving 5 bases not matched to a gene. CDR1 and CDR2 (germline): LGHDT, YNNKEL (reference sequence). This CDR3 reads CASRRASGSYEQYF. The CDR3 DNA reads TGTGCCAGCAGGAGGGCTAGCGGGAGCTACGAGCAGTACTTC.

This chain joins TRBV6-5 and TRBJ1-3; 7 nucleotides agree with TRBD1. This CDR3 region has 15 residues. The ends lost 10 bases at V and 0 bases at J; junction bases unmatched: 9. Per the germline V gene, CDR1 is MNHEY and CDR2 is SVGAGI. The CDR3 loop reads CATRQGINSGNTIYF. CDR3 nucleotides: TGTGCCACCCGACAGGGTATCAACTCTGGAAACACCATATATTTT.

This chain links TRBV5-6 with TRBJ1-5, with a possible D match to TRBD1 (6 bases). CDR3 length: 17 residues. Germline CDR1 SGHDT, CDR2 YYEEEE. Trimming took off 4 bases at V and 2 bases at J, with 19 bases between the two ends. CDR3 DNA sequence: TGTGCCAGCAGCCGGGATCAGGGGCGGGGCGGCAATCAGCCCCAGCATTTT. This sequence encodes CASSRDQGRGGNQPQHF.